Below are 17 T cell receptor beta chains sequenced from a single sample in a study of long-term antiretroviral therapy in people with HIV (dated by TCRdb to 2022 to 2024). Sequencing of the TRB variable region was done with the immunoSEQ hsTCRB v3.0 assay at survey level resolution. As stored in TCRdb, this immuneACCESS dataset retains in-frame rearrangements with V and J assigned. A fraction of the clones does not appear; measured against another copy, unresolved V genes explain less than half of the discrepancy, and the remainder lacks a known reason. Within this sample are 38,000 or so clones, with approximately 94% of them counted one time only. Of the sample, around 2% falls within the top ten clones. This specimen was unsorted PBMCs, taken 9.2 years after starting antiretroviral therapy. The origin of the receptors is a man aged 25 to 40 with HIV.

Only a few counts were recorded for this clone. This chain joins TRBV6-5 and TRBJ2-5; maybe TRBD2 (6 bases). CDR1 is MNHEY, CDR2 SVGAGI, per germline. The CDR3 runs 15 residues. With 6 bases removed from V and 1 base from J, the gap between germline ends came to 15 bases. The CDR3, as DNA: TGTGCCAGCAGAAACCCCTGGGACTTCCAAGAGACCCAGTACTTC. Protein: CASRNPWDFQETQYF.

This clone occurred a few times. The chain has TRBV5-1 and TRBJ2-2; a possible D gene is TRBD2 (5 bases). Germline values: CDR1 SGHRS, CDR2 YFSETQ. V lost 4 bases and J 4 bases, leaving 8 bases between the germline ends. The CDR3 extends over 13 amino acids. CDR3 residues: CASSEGLTGELFF. DNA of the CDR3: TGCGCCAGCAGCGAGGGCCTCACCGGGGAGCTGTTTTTT.

V is TRBV27 and J is TRBJ1-5, with a tentative D call TRBD1 (6 bases). The germline gives CDR1 MNHEY, CDR2 SMNVEV (reference sequence). V lost 6 bases and J 5 bases, leaving 11 bases between the germline ends. The CDR3 covers 13 residues. The CDR3 region is CASRKGGDQPQHF. In DNA, the CDR3 is TGTGCCAGCAGAAAGGGGGGTGATCAGCCCCAGCATTTT.

The CDR3, as DNA: TGTGCCAGCAGCTTGTGGGTCAGCCAGGGCTTCGATGGCTACACCTTC. Protein: CASSLWVSQGFDGYTF. V is TRBV5-6 and J is TRBJ1-2, with D perhaps TRBD1 (5 bases). This CDR3 is built from 16 residues. V lost 1 base to trimming and J lost 6 bases, with 19 bases between them. Looked up from germline, CDR1 is SGHDT and CDR2 is YYEEEE.

The chain has TRBV6-4 and TRBJ2-3; D not certain. The germline CDR1 and CDR2 sequences are MRHNA and SNTAGT. V was cut by 7 bases and J by 6 bases, with 11 bases left in between. The CDR3 length is 12 residues. This CDR3 reads CASTKSGDTQYF. DNA of the CDR3: TGTGCCAGCACCAAGTCTGGGGATACGCAGTATTTT.

The chain couples TRBV2 to TRBJ1-3, with D unclear. V lost 5 bases to trimming and J lost 3 bases, with 23 bases between them. Germline V gene data show CDR1 as SNHLY and CDR2 as FYNNEI. This CDR3 has 18 residues. The CDR3 DNA is TGTGCCAGCAGTCCCCACGGATCGGACGGCCTAGGTGGAAACACCATATATTTT. Protein product: CASSPHGSDGLGGNTIYF.

The chain joins TRBV29-1 to TRBJ1-5, with unresolved D. Germline V gene sequence: CDR1 SQVTM, CDR2 ANQGSEA. Trimming removed 5 bases at V and 12 bases at J, with 20 bases between. The CDR3 covers 13 residues. The CDR3 spells CSVRLGRSALQHF. The CDR3 DNA reads as TGCAGCGTTCGACTAGGACGGTCTGCGCTCCAGCATTTT.

A word on this clone: At one of its ends the junction is not consistent with the germline gene, which may arise from a read error. This CDR3 reads CASSLSSENF. Written as DNA, the CDR3 is TGTGCCAGCAGCCTCAGTAGTGAGAACTTC. This chain uses TRBV2 with TRBJ2-7; D unresolved. Germline V gene lookup returns CDR1 SNHLY and CDR2 FYNNEI. This CDR3 has 10 amino acids.

The rearrangement uses TRBV10-2 and TRBJ2-2; 11 bases align to TRBD1. Trimming cost V 6 bases and J 5 bases; bases outside gene matches: 8. Looked up from germline, CDR1 is WSHSY and CDR2 is SAAADI. The CDR3 contains 16 residues. For the CDR3, the DNA is TGCGCCAGCAGGATTGGACAGGGGGCGGGGACCGGGGAGCTGTTTTTT. Translation gives CASRIGQGAGTGELFF.

J is TRBJ2-1 and V is TRBV20-1; 7 bases match TRBD1. Germline V gene data show CDR1 as DFQATT and CDR2 as SNEGSKA (reference sequence). The CDR3 extends over 11 amino acids. V was clipped by 3 bases and J by 9 bases; unmatched bases: 2. The CDR3 DNA is TGCAGTGCTAGCACAGGGGCTGAGCAGTTCTTC. It codes for CSASTGAEQFF.

The V gene is TRBV7-9, the J gene TRBJ1-3, with D unresolved. In germline, CDR1 is SEHNR, CDR2 FQNEAQ (reference sequence). Trimming cost V 7 bases and J 0 bases, with 10 bases left between them. The CDR3 totals 14 residues. The DNA for the CDR3 is TGTGCCAGCACCCCTCTTACCTCTGGAAACACCATATATTTT. This codes for CASTPLTSGNTIYF.

V usage is TRBV18 and J usage is TRBJ2-2; TRBD1 matches 7 bases. Germline values: CDR1 KGHSH, CDR2 LQKENI. This CDR3 spans 15 amino acids. V lost 5 bases, J lost 3 bases, and 6 bases stayed unmatched. The CDR3 DNA follows: TGTGCCAGCTCATCCGGGACAGCAGACACCGGGGAGCTGTTTTTT. Its translation is CASSSGTADTGELFF.

The chain combines TRBV7-3 with TRBJ2-2, with unresolved D. Germline V gene data show CDR1 as SGHTA and CDR2 as FQGTGA. This CDR3 has 13 residues. V was clipped by 0 bases and J by 5 bases, with 4 bases between them. The DNA of the CDR3 is TGTGCCAGCAGCTTAACAGAAACCGGGGAGCTGTTTTTT. It specifies CASSLTETGELFF. The full variable domain, rest sourced from reference TRBV7-3 and TRBJ2-2, is GAGVSQTPSNKVTEKGKYVELRCDPISGHTALYWYRQSLGQGPEFLIYFQGTGAADDSGLPNDRFFAVRPEGSVSTLKIQRTERGDSAVYLCASSLTETGELFFGEGSRLTVL.

CDR3 amino acids: CAWTTGGFMNTEAFF. The CDR3 coding sequence is TGTGCCTGGACTACAGGGGGATTTATGAACACTGAAGCTTTCTTT. This chain connects TRBV30 to TRBJ1-1; 8 bases fit TRBD1. The germline CDR1 and CDR2 sequences are GTSNPN and SVGIG (reference sequence). The V gene end was trimmed by 4 bases and the J gene end by 0 bases; junction bases not matched to a gene: 7. CDR3 size: 15 residues.

This clone showed up just once. The chain links TRBV11-2 to TRBJ2-1; D possibly corresponds to TRBD1 (5 bases). Trimming removed 1 base from V and 3 bases from J, with 10 bases in between. Germline loops: CDR1 SGHAT, CDR2 FQNNGV. The CDR3 totals 15 residues. The DNA of the CDR3 is TGTGCCAGCAGCTTAGCGGCAGGGATCTACAATGAGCAGTTCTTC. The encoded protein is CASSLAAGIYNEQFF.

This chain connects TRBV4-2 to TRBJ2-2; 8 bases are a match to TRBD2. Germline trimming cut 5 bases from V and 1 base from J; bases unmatched to any gene: 6. There are 16 residues in the CDR3. Looked up from germline, CDR1 is LGHNA and CDR2 is YNFKEQ. In DNA, the CDR3 is TGTGCCAGCAGCGAGGCCGGGACTAGGAACACCGGGGAGCTGTTTTTT. Its translation is CASSEAGTRNTGELFF.

The gene calls are TRBV6-5 and TRBJ1-1, with D possibly matching TRBD1 (6 bases). CDR1 and CDR2 (germline): MNHEY, SVGAGI. V was shortened by 9 bases and J by 6 bases, with 11 bases between the two germline ends. The CDR3 extends over 11 amino acids. The CDR3 reads CASLQGSEAFF. The CDR3 DNA reads TGTGCCAGTCTACAGGGATCTGAAGCTTTCTTT.